The 19 T cell receptor beta chains below were found in one sample sequenced in a study of cytomegalovirus exposure and HLA in healthy donors (dated by TCRdb to about 2017). Receptors were amplified or captured by the immunoSEQ multiplex PCR assay. For the multiplex PCR, a mixture combining 60 forward primers for TCR Vbeta segments and 13 reverse primers for TCR Jbeta segments was used. Imported from immuneACCESS, the table was reduced by TCRdb to in-frame sequences with V and J called. These copies leave out some clones; in studies compared against another copy, an unresolved V gene accounts for under half, and the cause of the remainder is not known. This sample gives about 150,000 clones in total; roughly 65% of them show up just once. About 4.5% of the sample belongs to the ten largest clones. The specimen sequenced was PBMCs. Receptors originate from a man in his sixties in good health and CMV-seronegative.

This chain uses TRBV5-4 with TRBJ1-1; D remains ambiguous. The CDR3 runs 15 residues. V was trimmed by 4 bases and J by 4 bases, leaving 17 bases between them. CDR1 is SGHNT, CDR2 YYREEE, per germline (reference sequence). The CDR3 spells CASSRRTGEGTEAFF. The DNA for the CDR3 is TGTGCCAGCAGCAGGAGGACCGGGGAGGGCACTGAAGCTTTCTTT.

J is TRBJ2-5 and V is TRBV30, with TRBD1 matching 7 bases. This CDR3 is built from 12 residues. Looked up from germline, CDR1 is GTSNPN and CDR2 is SVGIG (reference sequence). J was trimmed by 4 bases and V by 5 bases; bases with no gene match: 4. The CDR3 coding sequence is TGTGCCTGGTCACAGGGGCGAGAGACCCAGTACTTC. It translates to CAWSQGRETQYF. The variable domain in full, completed from reference TRBV30 and TRBJ2-5, reads SQTIHQWPATLVQPVGSPLSLECTVEGTSNPNLYWYRQAAGRGLQLLFYSVGIGQISSEVPQNLSASRPQDRQFILSSKKLLLSDSGFYLCAWSQGRETQYFGPGTRLLVL.

The chain carries TRBV5-1 and TRBJ2-1, with 7 bases identical to TRBD2. CDR1 is SGHRS and CDR2 is YFSETQ in the germline V gene. V dropped 2 bases and J dropped 4; count of bases not matched to a gene: 6. The CDR3 is 15 amino acids. The CDR3 region has the DNA TGCGCCAGCAGCTTAGGACTAGACCCTTACAATGAGCAGTTCTTC. It yields the protein CASSLGLDPYNEQFF.

V is TRBV12-5 and J is TRBJ2-7, with a tentative D call TRBD1 (6 bases). Trimming stripped 2 bases from V and 6 bases from J, with 11 bases between. The CDR3 is 13 amino acids. Germline V lookup: CDR1 LGHNT, CDR2 FRNRAP. CDR3 in amino acids: CASGLQGSSEQYF. CDR3 coding DNA: TGTGCTAGTGGTTTGCAGGGGTCGAGCGAGCAGTACTTC.

This chain uses TRBV19 with TRBJ2-5, with 7 bases that match TRBD1. Germline lookup yields CDR1 LNHDA and CDR2 SQIVND (reference sequence). This CDR3 comprises 15 residues. The junction had 4 bases not matched to a gene; V was cut back by 3 bases and J by 0 bases. The CDR3 spells CASSMVGTDQETQYF. In nucleotides, the CDR3 is TGTGCCAGTAGTATGGTAGGGACAGACCAAGAGACCCAGTACTTC.

V is TRBV14 and J is TRBJ2-1; 8 positions agree with TRBD2. The length of the CDR3 is 21 residues. The V gene end was trimmed by 4 bases and the J gene end by 0 bases; junction bases not matched to a gene: 20. Germline-derived CDR1 and CDR2 are SGHDN and FVKESK. This CDR3 reads CASSLRGRKPLAASSYNEQFF. In nucleotides, the CDR3 is TGTGCCAGCAGCCTCCGGGGGAGAAAACCACTAGCGGCTAGCTCCTACAATGAGCAGTTCTTC.

The J gene is TRBJ1-1, the V gene TRBV28, with 12 bases identical to TRBD1. Per germline, CDR1 MDHEN and CDR2 SYDVKM. Trimming cost V 6 bases and J 8 bases; bases outside gene matches: 7. This CDR3 has 14 amino acids. CDR3 bases: TGTGCCAGCAGGGGGACAGGGGGCAGTACCGAAGCTTTCTTT. Translated: CASRGTGGSTEAFF. The full variable domain, in which reference TRBV28 and TRBJ1-1 provide the parts outside the CDR3, is DVKVTQSSRYLVKRTGEKVFLECVQDMDHENMFWYRQDPGLGLRLIYFSYDVKMKEKGDIPEGYSVSREKKERFSLILESASTNQTSMYLCASRGTGGSTEAFFGQGTRLTVV.

V is TRBV29-1 and J is TRBJ2-1; D is possibly TRBD2 (6 bases). Germline V gene data show CDR1 as SQVTM and CDR2 as ANQGSEA. CDR3 length: 14 amino acids. Between the trimmed V and J ends, which lost 7 bases and 6 bases, there was a span of 19 bases. The CDR3 DNA sequence: TGCAGCGCCTCTCCGGCGGGGTTGGGCAATGAGCAGTTCTTC. As protein: CSASPAGLGNEQFF.

The rearrangement uses TRBV29-1 and TRBJ2-7; TRBD1 matches 7 bases. The CDR3 is 14 amino acids. Germline assignment: CDR1 SQVTM and CDR2 ANQGSEA. The ends lost 4 bases at V and 3 bases at J; junction bases unmatched: 9. The CDR3, as DNA: TGCAGCGTTGCTACAGGGGCCTATCTCTACGAGCAGTACTTC. Its translation: CSVATGAYLYEQYF.

The chain links TRBV30 to TRBJ2-2, with D possibly matching TRBD2 (5 bases). Between the trimmed V and J ends, which lost 0 bases and 1 base, there was a span of 9 bases. The germline V gene has CDR1 GTSNPN and CDR2 SVGIG (reference sequence). The CDR3 spans 15 residues. CDR3 protein: CAWSVRAGNTGELFF. As DNA, the CDR3 is TGTGCCTGGAGTGTACGGGCGGGGAACACCGGGGAGCTGTTTTTT. Full variable domain (missing parts from reference TRBV30 and TRBJ2-2): SQTIHQWPATLVQPVGSPLSLECTVEGTSNPNLYWYRQAAGRGLQLLFYSVGIGQISSEVPQNLSASRPQDRQFILSSKKLLLSDSGFYLCAWSVRAGNTGELFFGEGSRLTVL.

This rearrangement joins TRBV6-4 to TRBJ2-1; D is unresolved. Trimming stripped 5 bases from V and 5 bases from J, with 10 bases between. Per the germline V gene, CDR1 is MRHNA and CDR2 is SNTAGT. The CDR3 is made up of 13 amino acids. CDR3 in amino acids: CASSTEMNNEQFF. The CDR3 DNA is TGTGCCAGCAGTACCGAGATGAACAATGAGCAGTTCTTC.

This clone was counted only a few times. The chain has TRBV5-1 and TRBJ1-2, with 11 bases lining up with TRBD1. V shed 2 bases and J 8 bases; nucleotides not matched to a gene: 11. The CDR3 consists of 16 residues. Germline values: CDR1 SGHRS, CDR2 YFSETQ. CDR3: CASSFGQGAKVDGYTF. CDR3 DNA: TGCGCCAGCAGCTTCGGACAGGGGGCTAAAGTAGACGGCTACACCTTC.

For the CDR3, the DNA is TGCGCCAGCAGCTTGGGACTAGCGGGAGGGCCTCGGAGCTTGGACGAGCAGTACTTC. It is translated as CASSLGLAGGPRSLDEQYF. This chain uses TRBV5-1 with TRBJ2-5, with TRBD2 matching 14 bases. The better agreement between TRBJ2-7 and the DNA end casts doubt on the J call. The length of the CDR3 is 19 residues. The germline CDR1 and CDR2 sequences are SGHRS and YFSETQ.

J is TRBJ2-7 and V is TRBV6-6, with D maybe TRBD2 (6 bases). V lost 0 bases and J lost 3, with 15 bases in between. The CDR3 covers 16 residues. Germline CDR1 MNHNY, CDR2 SVGAGI (reference sequence). CDR3 nucleotides: TGTGCCAGCAGTTACTCGGATCGGGACTCATACTACGAGCAGTACTTC. It codes for CASSYSDRDSYYEQYF.

The gene calls are TRBV5-1 and TRBJ1-1, with D perhaps matching TRBD1 (6 bases). This CDR3 contains 14 residues. Germline assignment: CDR1 SGHRS and CDR2 YFSETQ. Trimming pared 3 bases from V and 6 bases from J, leaving 15 bases between. CDR3 amino acids: CASSSETYRAEAFF. CDR3 DNA: TGCGCCAGCAGCTCGGAGACTTACAGGGCTGAAGCTTTCTTT.

This chain uses TRBV7-3 with TRBJ2-2; 13 nucleotides agree with TRBD2. The J segment lost 8 bases and the V segment lost 5 bases, leaving 8 bases of the junction unmatched. Germline V gene data show CDR1 as SGHTA and CDR2 as FQGTGA. CDR3 length: 16 residues. This CDR3 reads CASSPGTSGIFGELFF. CDR3 nucleotide sequence: TGTGCCAGCAGCCCCGGGACTAGCGGGATTTTTGGGGAGCTGTTTTTT.

This sequence joins TRBV5-4 and TRBJ1-6, with D unresolved. The CDR3 contains 15 residues. Germline V gene data show CDR1 as SGHNT and CDR2 as YYREEE (reference sequence). V lost 0 bases to trimming and J lost 4 bases, with 8 bases between them. The CDR3 loop is CASSLAGKYNSPLHF. CDR3 sequence (DNA): TGTGCCAGCAGCTTGGCGGGGAAATATAATTCACCCCTCCACTTT.

In its sample, this clone was seen once. V is TRBV18 and J is TRBJ1-6; 10 nucleotides line up with TRBD1. The CDR3 runs to 15 residues. V was clipped by 3 bases and J by 7 bases; unmatched bases: 3. Per germline, CDR1 KGHSH and CDR2 LQKENI. The CDR3 spells CASSPGTGVNSPLHF. CDR3 DNA: TGTGCCAGCTCACCGGGGACAGGGGTGAATTCACCCCTCCACTTT.

J is TRBJ2-3 and V is TRBV19; 7 bases map to TRBD2. The CDR3 has 16 residues. The germline gives CDR1 LNHDA, CDR2 SQIVND (reference sequence). V lost 0 bases, J lost 1 base, and 4 bases stayed unmatched. The CDR3: CASSIDWAGGTDTQYF. CDR3 in DNA: TGTGCCAGTAGTATAGATTGGGCGGGGGGCACAGATACGCAGTATTTT.